This T cell receptor (beta chain) was retrieved from a study of PD-1 blockade in classical Hodgkin lymphoma. Only in-frame clones appear in the TCRdb table, and some are missing; sequencing was by immunoSEQ multiplex PCR. The table shows 20,000 to 25,000 clones, with over 70% occurring only once. In the case of this clone: Antigen unknown.

Study conclusions and caveats: Complete responders matched newly diagnosed patients in baseline diversity.

As to time point: cycle 4 day 1 (C4D1), after five to seven weeks of nivolumab. Brentuximab vedotin exposure varied among the patients, all of whom had relapsed after autologous stem cell transplantation. The TCR was taken from a human donor with classical Hodgkin lymphoma. Sequencing used peripheral blood mononuclear cells (PBMCs), obtained before the fourth cycle of nivolumab.

The DNA of the CDR3 is TGTGCCAGCAGCTTCGGAGTTTCGAGCACAGATACGCAGTATTTT. Residues: CASSFGVSSTDTQYF. The chain couples TRBV5-8 to TRBJ2-3; D is uncertain. The germline V gene encodes CDR1 SGHTS and CDR2 YDEGEE. This CDR3 spans 15 amino acids. Trimming took 2 bases from V and 0 from J, leaving 10 bases between them.